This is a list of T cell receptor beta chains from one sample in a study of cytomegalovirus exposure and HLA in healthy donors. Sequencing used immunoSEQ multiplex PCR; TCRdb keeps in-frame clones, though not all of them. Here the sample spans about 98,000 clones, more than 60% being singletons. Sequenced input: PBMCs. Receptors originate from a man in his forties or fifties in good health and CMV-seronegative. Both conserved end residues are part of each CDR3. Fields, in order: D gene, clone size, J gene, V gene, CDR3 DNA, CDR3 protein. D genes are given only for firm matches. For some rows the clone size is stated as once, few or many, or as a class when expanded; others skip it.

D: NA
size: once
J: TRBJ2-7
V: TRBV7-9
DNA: TGTGCCAGCAGCCCAACAGGGACCCCCGGCGAGCAGTACTTC
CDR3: CASSPTGTPGEQYF

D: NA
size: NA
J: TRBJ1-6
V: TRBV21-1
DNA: TGTGCCAGCAGCCAACCCTGGAGGGGTGAGGGGAATTCACCCCTCCACTTT
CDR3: CASSQPWRGEGNSPLHF

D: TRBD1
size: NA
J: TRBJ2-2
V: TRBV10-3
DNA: TGTGCCATCAGTGACCCGACAGGGGGCGGAATCGGGGAGCTGTTTTTT
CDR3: CAISDPTGGGIGELFF

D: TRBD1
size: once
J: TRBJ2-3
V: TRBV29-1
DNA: TGCAGCCCCGGACAGGCAGGCGGCGATACGCAGTATTTT
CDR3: CSPGQAGGDTQYF

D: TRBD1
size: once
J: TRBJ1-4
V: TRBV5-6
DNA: TGTGCCAGCAGCCTCACGACAGGGAGGCGCGAAAAACTGTTTTTT
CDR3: CASSLTTGRREKLFF

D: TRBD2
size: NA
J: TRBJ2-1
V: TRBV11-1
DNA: TGTGCCAGCAGCTTAAATCCTAGCGGGAGAAATGAGCAGTTCTTC
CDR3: CASSLNPSGRNEQFF

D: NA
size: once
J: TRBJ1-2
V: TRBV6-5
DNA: TGTGCCAGCAGTTACTCGGGAGGCTATGGCTACACCTTC
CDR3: CASSYSGGYGYTF

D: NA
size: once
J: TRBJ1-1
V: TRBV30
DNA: TGTGCCTGGGGCGCCGCTCTACAGGGCGCCACTGAAGCTTTCTTT
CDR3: CAWGAALQGATEAFF

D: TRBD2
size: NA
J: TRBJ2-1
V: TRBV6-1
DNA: TGTGCCAGCAGTGAAGCGGTGGCTAGCGGGGACAATGAGCAGTTCTTC
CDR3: CASSEAVASGDNEQFF

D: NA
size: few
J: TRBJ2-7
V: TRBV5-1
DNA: TGCGCCAGCACATCTGCGTCGGGCTACGAGCAGTACTTC
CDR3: CASTSASGYEQYF

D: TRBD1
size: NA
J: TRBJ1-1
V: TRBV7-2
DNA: TGTGCCAGCAGCTTAACAGGGGACACTGAAGCTTTCTTT
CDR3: CASSLTGDTEAFF

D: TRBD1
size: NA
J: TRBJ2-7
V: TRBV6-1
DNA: TGTGCCAGCAGTGGAAACAGGGGGGAAGGCGAGCAGTACTTC
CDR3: CASSGNRGEGEQYF

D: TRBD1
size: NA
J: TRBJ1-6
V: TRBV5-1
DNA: TGCGCCAGCAGCTTGAGGGCAGGGGGTTTATCTCGAAATAATTCACCCCTCCACTTT
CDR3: CASSLRAGGLSRNNSPLHF

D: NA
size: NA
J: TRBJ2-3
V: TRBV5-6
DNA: TGTGCCAGCAGCTTGGGTCAGAAGAGGACAGATACGCAGTATTTT
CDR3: CASSLGQKRTDTQYF

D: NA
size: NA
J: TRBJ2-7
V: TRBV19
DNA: TGTGCCAGTAGTATTGGCCAGGGGGGCACCTACGAGCAGTACTTC
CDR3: CASSIGQGGTYEQYF

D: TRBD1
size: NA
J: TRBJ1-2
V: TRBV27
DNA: TGTGCCAGCGGAGAAGGAGCACAGGGGGCGGTTGGCTACACCTTC
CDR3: CASGEGAQGAVGYTF

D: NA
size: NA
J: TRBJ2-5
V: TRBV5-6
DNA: TGTGCCAGCAGCTGGAAGGGGGTCGGGCAGTACTTC
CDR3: CASSWKGVGQYF

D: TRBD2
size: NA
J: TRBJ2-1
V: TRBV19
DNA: TGTGCCAGTAGTATTCTTAGCGGGAGTGCCTACAATGAGCAGTTCTTC
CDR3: CASSILSGSAYNEQFF

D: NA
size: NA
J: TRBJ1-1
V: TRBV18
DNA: TGTGCCAGCTCACCACCGGCGGGGACGGGGAACACTGAAGCTTTCTTT
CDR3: CASSPPAGTGNTEAFF

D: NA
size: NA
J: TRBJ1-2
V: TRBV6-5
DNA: TGTGCCAGCAGTTTTCGAACAGAGAACTATGGCTACACCTTC
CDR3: CASSFRTENYGYTF

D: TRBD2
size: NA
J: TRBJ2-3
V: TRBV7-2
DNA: TGTGCCAGCAGCCCCGAGACTAGCGGGTTCACAGATACGCAGTATTTT
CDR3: CASSPETSGFTDTQYF

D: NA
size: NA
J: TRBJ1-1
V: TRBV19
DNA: TGTGCCAGTACCCCCCAGGGACTAGCTGAAGCTTTCTTT
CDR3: CASTPQGLAEAFF

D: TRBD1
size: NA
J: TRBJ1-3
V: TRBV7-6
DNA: TGTGCCAGCAGCTTAGACGCAGGGGGTTATGGAAACACCATATATTTT
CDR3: CASSLDAGGYGNTIYF

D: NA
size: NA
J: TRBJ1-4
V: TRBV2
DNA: TGTGCCAGCAGCCGAGGGCAGCCTAATGAAAAACTGTTTTTT
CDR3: CASSRGQPNEKLFF

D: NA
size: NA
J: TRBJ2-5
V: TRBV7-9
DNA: TGTGCCAGCAGCCCAGCCGGGATAAAAGGGACCCAGTACTTC
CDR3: CASSPAGIKGTQYF

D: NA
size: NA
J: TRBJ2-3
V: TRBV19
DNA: TGTGCCAGTAGTATTCTTGTAACGGGAACTAGCACAGATACGCAGTATTTT
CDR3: CASSILVTGTSTDTQYF

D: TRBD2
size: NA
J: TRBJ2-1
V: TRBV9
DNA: TGTGCCAGCAGCGTAGTGGCGGGGGGGCGTATTAATGAGCAGTTCTTC
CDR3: CASSVVAGGRINEQFF

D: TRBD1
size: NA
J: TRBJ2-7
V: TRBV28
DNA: TGTGCCAGCAGTCTCGTACAGGGGCAGGACGAGCAGTACTTC
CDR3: CASSLVQGQDEQYF

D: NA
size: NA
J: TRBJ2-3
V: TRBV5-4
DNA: TGTGCCAGCAGTCACGGGTCAGATACGCAGTATTTT
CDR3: CASSHGSDTQYF

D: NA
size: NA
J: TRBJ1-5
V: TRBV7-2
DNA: TGTGCCAGCAGCTTAGGGGGGGGAGGGAGGCCCCAGCATTTT
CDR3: CASSLGGGGRPQHF

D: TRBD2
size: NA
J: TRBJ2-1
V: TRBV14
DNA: TGTGCCAGCAGCCCTGGACTAGCGGGAAGAGAGCAGTTCTTC
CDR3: CASSPGLAGREQFF

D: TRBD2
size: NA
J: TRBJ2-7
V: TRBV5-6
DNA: TGTGCCAGCTCCCTCGGGGGGATATCCTACGAGCAGTACTTC
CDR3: CASSLGGISYEQYF

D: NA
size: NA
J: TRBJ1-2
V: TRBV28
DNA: TGTGCCAGCAGTTTACCGCAGGGACTATTTTTTGGCTACACCTTC
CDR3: CASSLPQGLFFGYTF

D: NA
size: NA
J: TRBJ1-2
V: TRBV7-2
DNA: TGTGCCAGCAGCCCCGACTGGCGGGGGCTAGGGTATGGCTACACCTTC
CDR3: CASSPDWRGLGYGYTF

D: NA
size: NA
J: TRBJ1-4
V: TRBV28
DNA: TGTGCCATCACGGACATACGACGTGAAAAACTGTTTTTT
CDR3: CAITDIRREKLFF

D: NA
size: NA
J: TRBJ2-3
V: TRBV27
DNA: TGTGCCAGCAGTTTAACGCCAGGGAATCGGGATACGCAGTATTTT
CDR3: CASSLTPGNRDTQYF

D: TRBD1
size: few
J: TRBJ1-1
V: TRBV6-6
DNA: TGTGCCAGCAGTTACGCAGGACAGGTTATCGGTGAAGCTTTCTTT
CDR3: CASSYAGQVIGEAFF

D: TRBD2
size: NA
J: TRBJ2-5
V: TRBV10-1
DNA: TGCGCCAGCAGCGCCACAGGGACTAGCGGGAGGCGGGAGACCCAGTACTTC
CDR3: CASSATGTSGRRETQYF

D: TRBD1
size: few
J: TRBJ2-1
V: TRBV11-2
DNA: TGTGCCAGCAGCTACGACCGGGACAGGGGGTACAATGAGCAGTTCTTC
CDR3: CASSYDRDRGYNEQFF

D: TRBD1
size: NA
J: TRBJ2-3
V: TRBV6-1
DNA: TGTGCCAGCACCGAGGACAGGGGAACAGATACGCAGTATTTT
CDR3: CASTEDRGTDTQYF

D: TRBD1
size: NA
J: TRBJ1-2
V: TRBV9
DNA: TGTGCCAGCAGCGTATCGGGACAGGCTTACTATGGCTACACCTTC
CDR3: CASSVSGQAYYGYTF

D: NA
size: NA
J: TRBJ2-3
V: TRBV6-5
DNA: TGTGCCAGCAGCCGGACAGGGAGGGGGGATACGCAGTATTTT
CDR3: CASSRTGRGDTQYF